One and the same sample provided the 20 T cell receptor beta chains below, sequenced in a study of blood T cells in healthy people across ages (dated by TCRdb to the mid-2010s). Receptors were amplified or captured by 5' RACE. Sequencing took place on an Illumina HiSeq 2500. The second PCR ran for roughly 7 to 12 cycles and used a J-beta primer mix along with a sample-barcoded 5' primer. In TCRdb, the public reads were trimmed at Q25 with fastp and aligned with MiXCR, with productive beta chains retained. Each entry is one CDR3 protein sequence, shown with its most common DNA and genes. The sample data list approximately 700,000 distinct CDR3 sequences, and roughly 32% of these were observed just once. The top ten hold 15% of the sample. Sequencing was done on a sample of blood. The receptors derive from a woman of 80 years or more in good health. Donor details come from another sample of the same person, matched by shared clones.

A word on this clonotype: Relative to the germline gene, one junction end is altered; a read error may explain this. J is TRBJ2-7 and V is TRBV5-5; D ambiguous. CDR1 is SGHKS and CDR2 is YYEKEE in the germline V gene (reference sequence). The CDR3 runs 14 residues. The CDR3 here is CASSFETRSYERYF. The CDR3, as DNA: TGTGCCAGCAGCTTCGAAACTCGGTCGTACGAGCGGTACTTC.

This clonotype occurred many times. The rearrangement joins TRBV9 to TRBJ1-2; D is unclear. The CDR3 is 11 residues long. With 3 bases removed from V and 4 bases from J, the gap between germline ends came to 4 bases. CDR1 is SGDLS, CDR2 YYNGEE, per germline. The CDR3, as DNA: TGTGCCAGCAGCGGGGTCTATGGCTACACCTTC. Protein product: CASSGVYGYTF. Full variable domain (outside the CDR3, taken from reference TRBV9 and TRBJ1-2): DSGVTQTPKHLITATGQRVTLRCSPRSGDLSVYWYQQSLDQGLQFLIQYYNGEERAKGNILERFSAQQFPDLHSELNLSSLELGDSALYFCASSGVYGYTFGSGTRLTVV.

This clonotype is a singleton in its sample. CDR3 amino acids: CASGRLDEKLFF. The CDR3 nucleotides are TGTGCCAGCGGACGGCTTGATGAAAAACTGTTTTTT. This rearrangement joins TRBV7-9 to TRBJ1-4; D gene unclear. The CDR3 is made up of 12 amino acids. CDR1 and CDR2 (germline): SEHNR, FQNEAQ (reference sequence). Trimming cost V 8 bases and J 6 bases, with 10 bases left between them.

This chain uses TRBV18 with TRBJ2-3; 9 positions agree with TRBD1. The CDR3 loop spans 16 amino acids. Germline values: CDR1 KGHSH, CDR2 LQKENI. With 6 bases clipped from V and 6 bases from J, the junction kept 13 bases outside the gene matches. The CDR3 coding sequence is TGTGCCAGCTCTGGGACAGGGAAGGAAAGTTTGGATACGCAGTATTTT. This encodes CASSGTGKESLDTQYF.

In this sample, this clonotype turned up a few times. This chain joins TRBV2 and TRBJ1-1, with 9 bases aligning to TRBD1. V dropped 4 bases and J dropped 5; count of bases not matched to a gene: 11. CDR1 and CDR2 (germline): SNHLY, FYNNEI. This CDR3 has 16 amino acids. In DNA form, the CDR3 reads TGTGCCAGCAGTGGCAGCCTCACAGGGGGCGGGACTGAAGCTTTCTTT. Its translation is CASSGSLTGGGTEAFF.

The V gene is TRBV2, the J gene TRBJ1-2, with D possibly matching TRBD1 (6 bases). The germline V and J ends were trimmed by 7 bases and 3 bases, with 12 bases remaining between them. Per germline, CDR1 SNHLY and CDR2 FYNNEI. CDR3 size: 13 residues. The CDR3 DNA sequence: TGTGCCAGCAAGCGAGGGGGAGACTATGGCTACACCTTC. Protein product: CASKRGGDYGYTF.

This clonotype was seen repeatedly, ten times or more. The chain couples TRBV7-2 to TRBJ2-7; D tentatively fits TRBD1 or TRBD2 (6 bases each). V was trimmed by 6 bases and J by 2 bases, leaving 17 bases between them. Looked up from germline, CDR1 is SGHTA and CDR2 is FQGNSA. This CDR3 spans 15 amino acids. The CDR3 here is CASSTGGSATYEQYF. CDR3 DNA sequence: TGTGCCAGCAGTACCGGGGGCAGTGCAACCTACGAGCAGTACTTC.

This sequence joins TRBV5-5 and TRBJ1-6; no definite D call. The V end was cut by 9 bases, the J end by 10 bases, with 20 bases between. The CDR3 is 14 residues long. CDR1 and CDR2 from the germline V gene are SGHKS and YYEKEE (reference sequence). CDR3 region: CATKAGWMNSPLHF. The CDR3 DNA sequence: TGTGCCACTAAAGCGGGGTGGATGAACTCACCCCTCCACTTT.

The genes are TRBV6-6 and TRBJ2-5, with 11 bases aligning to TRBD1. The end of the DNA fits TRBJ2-7 better, so the J call may be wrong. Germline V CDR1 and CDR2: MNHNY, SVGAGI (reference sequence). The CDR3 is 14 amino acids. The CDR3 sequence is CASRYGQGAYEQYF. CDR3 DNA sequence: TGTGCCAGCAGGTACGGACAGGGGGCTTACGAGCAGTACTTC.

At least ten counts were recorded for this clonotype. This clone may be a read error of a much larger clone one base away. This sequence joins TRBV4-2 and TRBJ2-5, with D possibly matching TRBD2 (6 bases). Germline V gene data show CDR1 as LGHNA and CDR2 as YNFKEQ. V was clipped by 1 base and J by 2 bases, with 14 bases between them. The CDR3 runs 16 residues. The DNA of the CDR3 is TGTGCCAGCAGCCAAGGCCAAGTGGGGGGTCAAGAGACCCAGTACTTC. Protein sequence: CASSQGQVGGQETQYF.

Many counts were recorded for this clonotype. CDR3 DNA: TGCAGTGCCCAGACTAGCGGGTACCAAGAGACCCAGTACTTC. Amino acids: CSAQTSGYQETQYF. This chain connects TRBV20-1 to TRBJ2-5; 10 bases match TRBD2. This CDR3 comprises 14 residues. Trimming at V came to 6 bases and at J to 0 bases, leaving 4 bases not matched to a gene. Germline CDR1 DFQATT, CDR2 SNEGSKA (reference sequence).

This clonotype was recorded many times. The chain couples TRBV10-3 to TRBJ2-7; TRBD2 matches at 13 bases. Germline V gives CDR1 ENHRY, CDR2 SYGVKD. Unmatched junction bases numbered 6, after V lost 6 bases and J lost 4 bases. This CDR3 spans 15 amino acids. CDR3 amino acids: CAISTGTSGDYEQYF. CDR3 coding DNA: TGTGCCATCAGCACAGGGACTAGCGGGGATTACGAGCAGTACTTC.

In this sample, this clonotype turned up many times. V usage is TRBV13 and J usage is TRBJ1-4; D is unclear. V lost 4 bases, J lost 6 bases, and 15 bases lay in between. The CDR3 has 15 residues. Germline CDR1 PRHDT, CDR2 FYEKMQ (reference sequence). The CDR3, as DNA: TGTGCCAGCAGCTATCGCCGGGATCCCTATGAAAAACTGTTTTTT. It codes for CASSYRRDPYEKLFF.

As for this clonotype: This may come from a read error, since a much larger clone is one base off. The chain links TRBV5-1 to TRBJ2-5, with D perhaps TRBD1 or TRBD2 (5 bases each). The V and J ends lost 4 bases and 3 bases respectively, with 13 bases between them. CDR3 length: 14 residues. The V gene's germline CDR1 is SGHRS and CDR2 YFSETQ. The DNA of the CDR3 is TGCGCCAGCAGCACAGCAGGGACCGAAGAGACCCAGTACTTC. This gives the protein CASSTAGTEETQYF.

The chain uses TRBV5-1 and TRBJ2-3; TRBD2 aligns across 10 bases. Germline V CDR1 and CDR2: SGHRS, YFSETQ. CDR3 length: 16 residues. Germline trimming cut 4 bases from V and 3 bases from J; bases unmatched to any gene: 8. CDR3: CASSPGASGGTDTQYF. The CDR3 DNA reads as TGCGCCAGCAGCCCTGGGGCTAGCGGGGGAACAGATACGCAGTATTTT. The variable domain in full, with the rest retrieved from reference TRBV5-1 and TRBJ2-3, is KAGVTQTPRYLIKTRGQQVTLSCSPISGHRSVSWYQQTPGQGLQFLFEYFSETQRNKGNFPGRFSGRQFSNSRSEMNVSTLELGDSALYLCASSPGASGGTDTQYFGPGTRLTVL.

This clonotype was seen at least ten times. This could be a read error, since a much larger clone is one nucleotide away. This chain joins TRBV5-1 and TRBJ2-7, with D possibly being TRBD2 (5 bases). The CDR3 is 12 residues long. Germline loops: CDR1 SGHRS, CDR2 YFSETQ. The CDR3: CASSLTGNEQYF. CDR3 nucleotides: TGTGCCAGCAGTTTAACCGGGAATGAGCAGTACTTC.

With regard to this clonotype: At one end, the junction sequence differs from germline, possibly due to a read error. The CDR3 nucleotides read TGCGCCAGCAGGCGGACAGGGGTTAATGAAAAACGGTTTTTT. Translated, it gives CASRRTGVNEKRFF. The chain recombines TRBV4-1 with TRBJ1-4; 9 nucleotides line up with TRBD1. Germline V gives CDR1 MGHRA, CDR2 YSYEKL. The CDR3 extends over 14 amino acids.

This clonotype appeared many times. This chain links TRBV29-1 with TRBJ2-7; no reliable D call. This CDR3 comprises 12 residues. Germline V gene data show CDR1 as SQVTM and CDR2 as ANQGSEA. Trimming cost V 4 bases and J 3 bases, with 10 bases left between them. Here the CDR3 reads CSVVRNVYEQYF. The CDR3 DNA reads as TGCAGCGTTGTCCGGAACGTCTACGAGCAGTACTTC.

This clonotype was seen only once. The genes are TRBV5-5 and TRBJ2-1; 14 bases are a match to TRBD2. The V gene's germline CDR1 is SGHKS and CDR2 YYEKEE (reference sequence). This CDR3 region has 15 residues. Trimming at V came to 5 bases and at J to 6 bases, leaving 4 bases not matched to a gene. CDR3 sequence: CASSWTSGRINEQFF. The CDR3 coding sequence is TGTGCCAGCAGTTGGACTAGCGGGAGGATCAATGAGCAGTTCTTC.

This clonotype was detected ten times or more. V usage is TRBV29-1 and J usage is TRBJ2-5, with D possibly being TRBD1 (5 bases). Germline V lookup: CDR1 SQVTM, CDR2 ANQGSEA. The CDR3 spans 13 residues. V was shortened by 1 base and J by 7 bases, with 13 bases between the two germline ends. The CDR3 region has the DNA TGCAGCGTTGAAGGAGAAGGGGCCTGGACCCAGTACTTC. Amino acid sequence: CSVEGEGAWTQYF.